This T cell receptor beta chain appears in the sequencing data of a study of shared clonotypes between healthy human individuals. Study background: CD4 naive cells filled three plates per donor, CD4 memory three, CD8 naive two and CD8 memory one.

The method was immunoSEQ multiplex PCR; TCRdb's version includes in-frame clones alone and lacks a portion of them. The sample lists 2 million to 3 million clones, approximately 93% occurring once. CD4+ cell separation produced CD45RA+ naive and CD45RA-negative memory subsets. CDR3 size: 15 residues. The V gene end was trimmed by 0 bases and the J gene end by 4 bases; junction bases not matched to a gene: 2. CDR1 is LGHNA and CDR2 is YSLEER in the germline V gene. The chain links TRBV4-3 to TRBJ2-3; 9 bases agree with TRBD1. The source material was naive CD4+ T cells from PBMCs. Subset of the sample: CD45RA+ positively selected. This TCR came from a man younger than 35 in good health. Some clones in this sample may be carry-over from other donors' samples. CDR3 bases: TGCGCCAGCAGCCAAGATCGGACAGGGGCAGATACGCAGTATTTT. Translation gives CASSQDRTGADTQYF.